One sample yielded the 32 T cell receptor beta chains listed below, sequenced in a study of T-cell memory formation after mild COVID-19 (dated by TCRdb to 2020 to 2022). Libraries were prepared through 5' RACE. Sequencing instrument: Illumina NovaSeq 6000. Starting from the raw public reads, TCRdb applied fastp trimming at Q25, assembled clones with MiXCR and retained in-frame beta chains. CDR3 protein sequences are deduplicated, and each keeps its most common genes and DNA. Recorded for this sample are approximately 98,000 distinct CDR3 sequences; 15% to 20% of them occurred a single time. The ten largest clones represent over 4.5% of the sample. Sequencing input: PBMCs or a T cell subset sorted from them (not recorded which). The receptors come from a man aged 18 to 30 who had mild COVID-19 (a few samples of this study predate the infection). The sample titles of this study are shuffled in the database, so cell type and time point are left out; the donor was told from shared clones.

This rearrangement joins TRBV4-2 to TRBJ1-2; 8 bases line up with TRBD1. Germline values: CDR1 LGHNA, CDR2 YNFKEQ. The junction had 6 bases not matched to a gene; V was cut back by 4 bases and J by 8 bases. The CDR3 runs to 13 residues. The CDR3 region has the DNA TGTGCCAGCAGCCGGACGGACAGGGCCGGCTACACCTTC. Translated, it gives CASSRTDRAGYTF.

The chain carries TRBV7-9 and TRBJ2-7; TRBD1 matches 9 bases. V lost 4 bases and J lost 0; bases outside the gene matches: 4. Germline assignment: CDR1 SEHNR and CDR2 FQNEAQ (reference sequence). CDR3 length: 15 residues. CDR3 sequence: CASSSDRGFSYEQYV. The CDR3 nucleotides read TGTGCCAGCAGCTCGGACAGGGGATTCTCCTACGAGCAGTACGTC.

A few counts support this clonotype. The gene calls are TRBV7-2 and TRBJ1-1; 10 bases match TRBD1. This CDR3 has 14 residues. From germline, CDR1 is SGHTA and CDR2 FQGNSA. The V gene end was trimmed by 2 bases and the J gene end by 4 bases; junction bases not matched to a gene: 1. CDR3 sequence (DNA): TGTGCCAGCAGCTTAAGGACAGGGGGCACTGAAGCTTTCTTT. Translating gives CASSLRTGGTEAFF.

Notes on this clonotype: This may be a read error, as it is one base from a much larger clone. The chain is built from TRBV27 and TRBJ2-5, with D possibly being TRBD2 (5 bases). Trimming removed 5 bases from V and 7 bases from J, with 17 bases in between. Germline V gene sequence: CDR1 MNHEY, CDR2 SMNVEV (reference sequence). The CDR3 loop spans 14 amino acids. CDR3 in amino acids: CASSPLALGGTQYF. As DNA, the CDR3 is TGTGCCAGCAGTCCACTGGCACTAGGTGGGACCCAGTACTTC.

The chain links TRBV11-2 to TRBJ2-7; D not certain. Germline V gene sequence: CDR1 SGHAT, CDR2 FQNNGV. The length of the CDR3 is 16 residues. Trimming removed 3 bases at V and 2 bases at J, with 17 bases between. The CDR3 loop reads CASSFGRPLYTYEQYF. The CDR3 DNA sequence: TGTGCCAGCAGCTTCGGACGGCCGCTTTACACCTACGAGCAGTACTTC.

This clonotype was counted only a few times. This chain links TRBV6-5 with TRBJ1-5; D remains unclear. The CDR3 spans 13 residues. Germline CDR1 is MNHEY and CDR2 is SVGAGI. V lost 1 base to trimming and J lost 7 bases, with 8 bases between them. CDR3 bases: TGTGCCAGCAGTTACTGGCGCGACCAGCCCCAGCATTTT. Translating it yields CASSYWRDQPQHF.

The V and J genes are TRBV7-2 and TRBJ1-5; weak D call: TRBD1 (5 bases). Trimming took 3 bases from V and 6 from J, leaving 12 bases between them. CDR1 is SGHTA and CDR2 is FQGNSA in the germline V gene. There are 14 residues in the CDR3. The CDR3 here is CASSLRGGAQPQHF. The CDR3 nucleotides read TGTGCCAGCAGCTTGCGTGGAGGGGCTCAGCCCCAGCATTTT.

This rearrangement joins TRBV29-1 to TRBJ2-3; D is possibly TRBD1 or TRBD2 (5 bases each). Germline CDR1 and CDR2: SQVTM and ANQGSEA. V shed 4 bases and J shed 2 bases, with 10 bases lying between them. The CDR3 totals 13 residues. The CDR3 DNA is TGCAGCGTTGGGGGACGGATCACAGATACGCAGTATTTT. It encodes CSVGGRITDTQYF.

There are a few counts of this clonotype. The chain carries TRBV9 and TRBJ2-5; either TRBD1 or TRBD2 may fit D (5 bases each). This CDR3 region has 16 residues. CDR1 is SGDLS and CDR2 is YYNGEE in the germline V gene. Trimming cost V 6 bases and J 4 bases, with 22 bases left between them. Written as DNA, the CDR3 is TGTGCCAGCACCCTCTCCGAGGGGCGGGTAGTAGAGACCCAGTACTTC. This gives the protein CASTLSEGRVVETQYF.

The rearrangement links TRBV7-2 to TRBJ2-1; no clear D. The CDR3 is made up of 15 amino acids. Trimming pared 1 base from V and 1 base from J, leaving 8 bases between. Germline V gene sequence: CDR1 SGHTA, CDR2 FQGNSA. The CDR3 nucleotides are TGTGCCAGCAGCTTAGTGTCCGATTCCTACAATGAGCAGTTCTTC. It specifies CASSLVSDSYNEQFF.

The chain carries TRBV7-2 and TRBJ2-6; 7 nucleotides align to TRBD1. Germline V gives CDR1 SGHTA, CDR2 FQGNSA. CDR3 length: 15 residues. V shed 3 bases, J shed 2 bases, and the junction held 1 base outside the gene matches. CDR3 nucleotides: TGTGCCAGCAGCTTGCAGGGGGCTGGGGCCAACGTCCTGACTTTC. This translates into CASSLQGAGANVLTF.

This rearrangement joins TRBV2 to TRBJ2-1, with 8 positions matching TRBD2. Germline V CDR1 and CDR2: SNHLY, FYNNEI. The junction had 7 bases not matched to a gene; V was cut back by 8 bases and J by 4 bases. This CDR3 contains 14 residues. CDR3: CASSRRGVYNEQFF. The CDR3 region has the DNA TGTGCCAGCTCCCGGCGGGGGGTTTACAATGAGCAGTTCTTC.

By frequency in the sample, this clonotype is medium-sized. The rearrangement uses TRBV7-2 and TRBJ1-6; weak D call: TRBD1 (5 bases). CDR3 length equals 15 residues. Germline V CDR1 and CDR2: SGHTA, FQGNSA. V was cut by 5 bases and J by 5 bases, with 13 bases left in between. The CDR3 region is CASSRSGTDNSPLHF. The CDR3 DNA is TGTGCCAGCAGCCGATCTGGGACGGATAATTCACCCCTCCACTTT.

This chain connects TRBV9 to TRBJ2-7, with a tentative D call TRBD1 (6 bases). V was cut by 4 bases and J by 7 bases, with 9 bases left in between. Per the germline V gene, CDR1 is SGDLS and CDR2 is YYNGEE. The CDR3 is 11 amino acids. CDR3 nucleotides: TGTGCCAGCAGCTCAACAGGGGAGCAGTACTTC. Protein sequence: CASSSTGEQYF.

The CDR3 DNA sequence: TGTGCCAGCATCAGGGGCGGGGCTAGCGGGGGCCAAGAGACCCAGTACTTC. As protein: CASIRGGASGGQETQYF. The chain has TRBV11-2 and TRBJ2-5, with TRBD2 matching 10 bases. The CDR3 extends over 17 amino acids. Looked up from germline, CDR1 is SGHAT and CDR2 is FQNNGV. Unmatched junction bases numbered 12, after V lost 7 bases and J lost 1 base.

This clonotype was detected only a few times. The genes are TRBV12-5 and TRBJ2-5; possibly TRBD2 for D (7 bases). With 7 bases removed from V and 3 bases from J, the gap between germline ends came to 15 bases. The CDR3 sequence is 14 residues long. CDR1 is LGHNT, CDR2 FRNRAP, per germline. CDR3 sequence: CASALGGGEETQYF. The CDR3 region has the DNA TGTGCTAGTGCCCTGGGAGGGGGGGAAGAGACCCAGTACTTC.

This chain uses TRBV6-1 with TRBJ1-1; 7 nucleotides agree with TRBD1. The CDR3 is 17 residues long. Trimming removed 6 bases from V and 1 base from J; junction bases left unmatched: 14. Looked up from germline, CDR1 is MNHNS and CDR2 is SASEGT. CDR3 DNA: TGTGCCAGCAGGGAGTTCACCACCGGGACAGCGAACACTGAAGCTTTCTTT. It is translated as CASREFTTGTANTEAFF.

The chain combines TRBV25-1 with TRBJ2-1; a weak D match, TRBD2 (6 bases). V lost 3 bases and J 2 bases, leaving 8 bases between the germline ends. Germline CDR1 is MGHDK and CDR2 is SYGVNS. The CDR3 spans 14 residues. The CDR3, as DNA: TGTGCCAGCAGTGAGGACTACCCCTACAATGAGCAGTTCTTC. It translates to CASSEDYPYNEQFF.

This clonotype was found a few times. V and J are TRBV15 and TRBJ2-5, with D maybe TRBD2 (6 bases). Trimming took 3 bases from V and 3 from J, leaving 8 bases between them. Germline V gene lookup returns CDR1 LNHNV and CDR2 YYDKDF (reference sequence). The length of the CDR3 is 13 residues. The CDR3 DNA reads TGTGCCACCAGCAGGGGACTGGAAGAGACCCAGTACTTC. It codes for CATSRGLEETQYF.

This clonotype was found many times. This chain uses TRBV20-1 with TRBJ2-5; TRBD2 might be the D (5 bases). The germline V gene has CDR1 DFQATT and CDR2 SNEGSKA (reference sequence). There are 12 residues in the CDR3. V was trimmed by 2 bases and J by 6 bases, leaving 10 bases between them. CDR3 loop: CSARPFGKTQYF. The CDR3 DNA sequence: TGCAGTGCTAGACCGTTCGGGAAGACCCAGTACTTC.

This sequence joins TRBV20-1 and TRBJ2-6; D unresolved. CDR3 length equals 15 residues. Between the trimmed V and J ends, which lost 7 bases and 0 bases, there was a span of 13 bases. CDR1 and CDR2 from the germline V gene are DFQATT and SNEGSKA (reference sequence). The CDR3 coding sequence is TGCAGTGTCGGCTCCGGAGTCTCTGGGGCCAACGTCCTGACTTTC. Its protein is CSVGSGVSGANVLTF.

This clonotype came up a few times. V gene TRBV6-5 combines with J gene TRBJ1-1, with D perhaps TRBD1 (5 bases). Germline V gives CDR1 MNHEY, CDR2 SVGAGI. The CDR3 is made up of 15 amino acids. Trimming took off 5 bases at V and 1 base at J, with 14 bases between the two ends. The CDR3 here is CASSRQPRGNTEAFF. The CDR3 bases are TGTGCCAGCAGTCGACAACCGAGGGGGAACACTGAAGCTTTCTTT.

There are many counts of this clonotype. This chain uses TRBV4-1 with TRBJ1-1; D might be TRBD1 (6 bases). The CDR3 runs to 14 residues. The germline V gene encodes CDR1 MGHRA and CDR2 YSYEKL. V shed 3 bases and J shed 4 bases, with 12 bases lying between them. The chain's CDR3 is CASSQGGGGTEAFF. The CDR3 DNA reads as TGCGCCAGCAGCCAGGGAGGGGGTGGCACTGAAGCTTTCTTT.

The J gene is TRBJ1-6, the V gene TRBV28, with 8 bases fitting TRBD1. This CDR3 is built from 15 residues. Germline V gene sequence: CDR1 MDHEN, CDR2 SYDVKM. Losses at the gene ends were 3 bases for V and 11 bases for J; bases not matched to a gene: 9. The CDR3 nucleotides read TGTGCCAGCAGTTTTACCCCAGGGGGCGCGACACCCCTCCACTTT. This encodes CASSFTPGGATPLHF.

This clonotype was counted a few times. The V gene is TRBV6-5, the J gene TRBJ2-5, with TRBD2 matching over 12 bases. The CDR3 covers 15 residues. The V gene end was trimmed by 3 bases and the J gene end by 4 bases; junction bases not matched to a gene: 3. The germline CDR1 and CDR2 sequences are MNHEY and SVGAGI. In DNA, the CDR3 is TGTGCCAGCAGTTATCTGACTAGCGGGGGAGAGACCCAGTACTTC. It encodes CASSYLTSGGETQYF.

V and J are TRBV6-2 or TRBV6-3 and TRBJ2-7; TRBD2 might be the D (5 bases). Per germline, CDR1 MNHEY and CDR2 SVGEGT. The CDR3 totals 12 residues. V lost 10 bases and J lost 2, with 12 bases in between. For the CDR3, the DNA is TGTGCCACCCGGACGGGAACCTACGAGCAGTACTTC. Its protein product is CATRTGTYEQYF.

This clonotype turned up a few times. This sequence joins TRBV7-2 and TRBJ2-2, with TRBD1 matching 8 bases. CDR3 length equals 14 residues. V was clipped by 4 bases and J by 6 bases; unmatched bases: 4. CDR1 SGHTA and CDR2 FQGNSA come from the germline V gene. The CDR3 spells CASSWTGSPGELFF. The DNA of the CDR3 is TGTGCCAGCAGCTGGACAGGGTCCCCCGGGGAGCTGTTTTTT.

The rearrangement uses TRBV10-3 and TRBJ2-5; D not certain. Trimming stripped 6 bases from V and 6 bases from J, with 17 bases between. Germline V lookup: CDR1 ENHRY, CDR2 SYGVKD. This CDR3 comprises 14 residues. The DNA for the CDR3 is TGTGCCATCAGCAGAGATATAGGAACTCAGACCCAGTACTTC. Translated: CAISRDIGTQTQYF.

This clonotype was counted only a few times. The rearrangement uses TRBV20-1 and TRBJ2-1; maybe TRBD2 (7 bases). Per germline, CDR1 DFQATT and CDR2 SNEGSKA (reference sequence). The CDR3 contains 11 residues. Trimming took 5 bases from V and 13 from J, leaving 15 bases between them. CDR3 sequence (DNA): TGCAGTGCTGGAGGGGGGGGCCCTCAGTTCTTC. As protein: CSAGGGGPQFF.

This clonotype was seen only a few times. The rearrangement joins TRBV28 to TRBJ2-1, with TRBD2 matching over 7 bases. The trim removed 5 bases at V and 9 bases at J, leaving 7 bases unmatched. In germline, CDR1 is MDHEN, CDR2 SYDVKM. The CDR3 totals 13 residues. The CDR3 region is CASSPSGVGEQFF. CDR3 DNA: TGTGCCAGCAGTCCCAGCGGGGTGGGTGAGCAGTTCTTC.

This clonotype has a handful of counts. V usage is TRBV15 and J usage is TRBJ2-1; unclear D gene. The V end was cut by 1 base, the J end by 7 bases, with 8 bases between. This CDR3 comprises 13 residues. Germline V gene data show CDR1 as LNHNV and CDR2 as YYDKDF (reference sequence). The CDR3 sequence is CATSRGPSNEQFF. For the CDR3, the DNA is TGTGCCACCAGCAGAGGTCCATCAAATGAGCAGTTCTTC. Filled out from reference TRBV15 and TRBJ2-1, the complete variable domain reads DAMVIQNPRYQVTQFGKPVTLSCSQTLNHNVMYWYQQKSSQAPKLLFHYYDKDFNNEADTPDNFQSRRPNTSFCFLDIRSPGLGDTAMYLCATSRGPSNEQFFGPGTRLTVL.

V usage is TRBV6-1 and J usage is TRBJ2-5; D gene uncertain. This CDR3 spans 13 amino acids. CDR1 is MNHNS and CDR2 is SASEGT in the germline V gene. V lost 3 bases to trimming and J lost 2 bases, with 7 bases between them. The CDR3 region is CASSEREQETQYF. The CDR3 region has the DNA TGTGCCAGCAGTGAGCGCGAACAAGAGACCCAGTACTTC.